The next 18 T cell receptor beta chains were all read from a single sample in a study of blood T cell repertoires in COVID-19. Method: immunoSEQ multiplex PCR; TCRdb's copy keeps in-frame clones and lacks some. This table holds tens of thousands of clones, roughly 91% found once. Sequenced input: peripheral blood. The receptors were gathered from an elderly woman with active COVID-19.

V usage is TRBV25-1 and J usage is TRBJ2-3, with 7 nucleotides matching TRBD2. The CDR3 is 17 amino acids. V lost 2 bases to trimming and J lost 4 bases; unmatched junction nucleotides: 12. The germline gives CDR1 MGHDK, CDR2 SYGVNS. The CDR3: CASSESVLSGKADTQYF. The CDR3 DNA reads TGTGCCAGCAGTGAAAGTGTGTTGAGCGGGAAGGCAGATACGCAGTATTTT.

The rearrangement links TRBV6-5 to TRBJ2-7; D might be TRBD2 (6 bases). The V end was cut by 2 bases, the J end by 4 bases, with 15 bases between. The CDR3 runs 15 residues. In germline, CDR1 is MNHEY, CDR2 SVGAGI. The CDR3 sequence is CASSYPGDGYYEQYF. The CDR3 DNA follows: TGTGCCAGCAGTTACCCGGGGGACGGCTATTACGAGCAGTACTTC.

CDR3 DNA sequence: TGTGCCAGCAGCTTAAATCAGGGGAAGGTCACCGGGGAGCTGTTTTTT. Its protein product is CASSLNQGKVTGELFF. This chain connects TRBV7-6 to TRBJ2-2; perhaps TRBD1 as D (6 bases). Trimming took 2 bases from V and 4 from J, leaving 14 bases between them. The CDR3 runs to 16 residues. The germline gives CDR1 SGHVS, CDR2 FNYEAQ.

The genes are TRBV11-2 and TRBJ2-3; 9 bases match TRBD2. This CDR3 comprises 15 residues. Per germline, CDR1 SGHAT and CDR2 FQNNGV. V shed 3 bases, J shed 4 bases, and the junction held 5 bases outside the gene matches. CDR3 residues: CASSFGGRDADTQYF. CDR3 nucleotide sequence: TGTGCCAGCAGCTTCGGCGGGAGGGACGCAGATACGCAGTATTTT.

CDR3: CASSGAGGLPQETQYF. The CDR3 DNA sequence: TGTGCCAGCAGCGGAGCGGGGGGACTACCCCAAGAGACCCAGTACTTC. The gene calls are TRBV9 and TRBJ2-5; 9 bases align to TRBD2. With 3 bases clipped from V and 1 base from J, the junction kept 7 bases outside the gene matches. The CDR3 sequence is 16 residues long. Germline CDR1 reads SGDLS; CDR2 reads YYNGEE.

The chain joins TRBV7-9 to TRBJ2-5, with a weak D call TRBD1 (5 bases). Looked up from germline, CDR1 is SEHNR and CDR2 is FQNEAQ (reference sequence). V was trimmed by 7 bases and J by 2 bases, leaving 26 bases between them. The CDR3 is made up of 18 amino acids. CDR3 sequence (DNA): TGTGCCAGCACCCAACCTACCCCGACCCGGACACTACAAGAGACCCAGTACTTC. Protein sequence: CASTQPTPTRTLQETQYF.

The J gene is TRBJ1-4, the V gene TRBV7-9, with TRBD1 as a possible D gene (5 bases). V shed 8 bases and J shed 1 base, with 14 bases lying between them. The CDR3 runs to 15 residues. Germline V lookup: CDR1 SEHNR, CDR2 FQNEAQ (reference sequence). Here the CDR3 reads CASHHDSQTNEKLFF. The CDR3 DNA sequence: TGTGCCAGCCATCACGACAGCCAAACTAATGAAAAACTGTTTTTT.

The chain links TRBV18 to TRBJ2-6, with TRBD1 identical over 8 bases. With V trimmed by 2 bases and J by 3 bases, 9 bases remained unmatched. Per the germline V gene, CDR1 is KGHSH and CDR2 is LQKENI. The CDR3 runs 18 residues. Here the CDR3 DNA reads TGTGCCAGCTCACCATCGCAGGGGGCTGTCGGTGGGGCCAACGTCCTGACTTTC. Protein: CASSPSQGAVGGANVLTF.

For the CDR3, the DNA is TGTGCCAGCTCACCACTGGGACCGAGGGGGCTCGAAGAGACCCAGTACTTC. Translating gives CASSPLGPRGLEETQYF. The chain couples TRBV18 to TRBJ2-5, with TRBD1 matching 7 bases. There are 17 residues in the CDR3. J was trimmed by 3 bases and V by 1 base; bases with no gene match: 11. Per germline, CDR1 KGHSH and CDR2 LQKENI. Filled out from reference TRBV18 and TRBJ2-5, the complete variable domain reads NAGVMQNPRHLVRRRGQEARLRCSPMKGHSHVYWYRQLPEEGLKFMVYLQKENIIDESGMPKERFSAEFPKEGPSILRIQQVVRGDSAAYFCASSPLGPRGLEETQYFGPGTRLLVL.

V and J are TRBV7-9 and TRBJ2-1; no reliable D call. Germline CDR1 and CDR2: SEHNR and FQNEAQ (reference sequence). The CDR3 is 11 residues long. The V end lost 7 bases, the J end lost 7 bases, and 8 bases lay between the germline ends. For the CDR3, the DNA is TGTGCCAGCACTCAGCGAAATGAGCAGTTCTTC. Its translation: CASTQRNEQFF.

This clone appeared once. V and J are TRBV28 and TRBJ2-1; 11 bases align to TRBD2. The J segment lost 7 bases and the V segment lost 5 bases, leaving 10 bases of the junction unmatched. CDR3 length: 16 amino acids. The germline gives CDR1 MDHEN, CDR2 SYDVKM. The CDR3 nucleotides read TGTGCCAGCAGTATTGTTAGCGGGAGGGCCGGAAATGAGCAGTTCTTC. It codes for CASSIVSGRAGNEQFF.

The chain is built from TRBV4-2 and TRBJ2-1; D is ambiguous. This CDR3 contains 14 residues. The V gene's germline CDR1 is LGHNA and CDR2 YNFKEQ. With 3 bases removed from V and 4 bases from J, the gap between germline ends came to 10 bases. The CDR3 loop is CASSQGPTYNEQFF. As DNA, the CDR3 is TGTGCCAGCAGCCAGGGCCCTACGTACAATGAGCAGTTCTTC.

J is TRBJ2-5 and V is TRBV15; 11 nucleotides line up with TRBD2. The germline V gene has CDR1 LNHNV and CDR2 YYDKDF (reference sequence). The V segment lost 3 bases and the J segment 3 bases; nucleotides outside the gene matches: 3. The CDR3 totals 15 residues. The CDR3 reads CATSSELAGEETQYF. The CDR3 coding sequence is TGTGCCACCAGCAGTGAACTAGCGGGAGAAGAGACCCAGTACTTC.

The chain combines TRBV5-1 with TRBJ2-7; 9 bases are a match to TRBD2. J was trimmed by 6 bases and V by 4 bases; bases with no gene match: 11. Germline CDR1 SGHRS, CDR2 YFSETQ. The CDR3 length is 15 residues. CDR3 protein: CASSPQALAGAEQYF. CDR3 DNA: TGCGCCAGCAGCCCCCAGGCACTAGCGGGCGCCGAGCAGTACTTC.

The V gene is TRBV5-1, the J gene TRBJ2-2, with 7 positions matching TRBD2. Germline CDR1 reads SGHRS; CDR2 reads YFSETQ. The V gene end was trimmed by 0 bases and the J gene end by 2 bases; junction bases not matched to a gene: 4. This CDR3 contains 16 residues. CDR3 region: CASSLGPSGNTGELFF. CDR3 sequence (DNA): TGCGCCAGCAGCTTGGGGCCTAGCGGAAACACCGGGGAGCTGTTTTTT.

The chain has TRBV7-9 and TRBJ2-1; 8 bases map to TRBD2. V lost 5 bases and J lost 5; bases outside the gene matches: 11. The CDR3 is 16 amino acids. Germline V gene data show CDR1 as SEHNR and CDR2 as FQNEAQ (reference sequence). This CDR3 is CASSIRAGAVNNEQFF. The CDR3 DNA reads TGTGCCAGCAGCATCCGAGCGGGAGCGGTAAACAATGAGCAGTTCTTC.

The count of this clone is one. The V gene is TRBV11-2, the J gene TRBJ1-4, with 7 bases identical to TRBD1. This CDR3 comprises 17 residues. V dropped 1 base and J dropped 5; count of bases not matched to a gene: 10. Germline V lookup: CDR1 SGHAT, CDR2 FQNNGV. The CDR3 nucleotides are TGTGCCAGCAGCTTAGGGACCAACAGGGGTCTGAATGAAAAACTGTTTTTT. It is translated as CASSLGTNRGLNEKLFF. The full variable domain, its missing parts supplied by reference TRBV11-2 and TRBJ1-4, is EAGVAQSPRYKIIEKRQSVAFWCNPISGHATLYWYQQILGQGPKLLIQFQNNGVVDDSQLPKDRFSAERLKGVDSTLKIQPAKLEDSAVYLCASSLGTNRGLNEKLFFGSGTQLSVL.

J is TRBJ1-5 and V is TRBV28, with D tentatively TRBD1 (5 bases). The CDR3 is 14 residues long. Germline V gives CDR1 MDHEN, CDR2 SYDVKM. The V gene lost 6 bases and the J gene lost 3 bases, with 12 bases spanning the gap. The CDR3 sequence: CASSTDRNNQPQHF. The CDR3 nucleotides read TGTGCCAGCAGCACAGACAGAAACAATCAGCCCCAGCATTTT. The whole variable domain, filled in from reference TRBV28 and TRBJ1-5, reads DVKVTQSSRYLVKRTGEKVFLECVQDMDHENMFWYRQDPGLGLRLIYFSYDVKMKEKGDIPEGYSVSREKKERFSLILESASTNQTSMYLCASSTDRNNQPQHFGDGTRLSIL.